A selection of T cell receptor beta chains follows, all from one sample in a study of T cell changes during pregnancy in multiple sclerosis. Some clones are missing from TCRdb's copy, which holds only in-frame ones; the method was immunoSEQ multiplex PCR. The sample contains more than 50,000 clones, roughly 94% of which appear only once. The material was CD8+ T cells from peripheral blood mononuclear cells, obtained after pregnancy. These receptor sequences come from a female donor with multiple sclerosis, enrolled in a pregnancy study. Each CDR3 is given with its conserved first and last residue. A D gene is named only where the DNA matches it firmly. Clone size is not always given. Where it is, it says once, few, many or a class for expanded clones.

cdr3_length	v_call	clone_size	d_call	j_call	cdr3_nt	cdr3_aa
16	TRBV13	.	TRBD1	TRBJ1-2	TGTGCCAGCAGCTTAGGGGGGGAACAGGGGCTCTATGGCTACACCTTC	CASSLGGEQGLYGYTF
15	TRBV25-1	once	.	TRBJ1-2	TGTGCCAGCAGTGAATCCCAGGGGAAGAGTTATGGCTACACCTTC	CASSESQGKSYGYTF
13	TRBV7-9	.	.	TRBJ1-2	TGTGCCAGCAGCTTAGGCACTCTCTATGGCTACACCTTC	CASSLGTLYGYTF
15	TRBV30	.	.	TRBJ2-1	TGTGCCTGGAGCTCGGGTGTAAGCTCCTACAATGAGCAGTTCTTC	CAWSSGVSSYNEQFF
13	TRBV5-6	.	TRBD2	TRBJ2-1	TGTGCCAGCAGCCGACTAGCGGACAATGAGCAGTTCTTC	CASSRLADNEQFF
13	TRBV29-1	.	TRBD1	TRBJ2-4	TGCAGCGTTGAAGAGGGGACAGGGAACATTCAGTACTTC	CSVEEGTGNIQYF
15	TRBV27	.	.	TRBJ1-2	TGTGCCAGCAGCCCTTTGGGGGGGCTGATGTTTGGCTACACCTTC	CASSPLGGLMFGYTF
14	TRBV9	.	.	TRBJ2-5	TGTGCCAGCAGCGTAAATGGGGCCGAAGAGACCCAGTACTTC	CASSVNGAEETQYF
14	TRBV27	.	.	TRBJ1-5	TGTGCCAGCAGTCCTCAGGGAGGGGGACAGCCCCAGCATTTT	CASSPQGGGQPQHF
18	TRBV28	.	TRBD1	TRBJ1-1	TGTGCCAGCAGTTTGACCCTCAGGGACAGCAAAGCTAGCACTGAAGCTTTCTTT	CASSLTLRDSKASTEAFF
16	TRBV25-1	.	TRBD2	TRBJ2-4	TGTGCCAGCAGTGAAGGTCTAGCGGGAGTAGGGGACATTCAGTACTTC	CASSEGLAGVGDIQYF
16	TRBV19	.	.	TRBJ1-1	TGTGCCAGTAGGCGGGGGGCCCTCGCGGGGAACACTGAAGCTTTCTTT	CASRRGALAGNTEAFF
16	TRBV5-1	.	.	TRBJ2-7	TGCGCCAGCAGCTTGGGGCTAGGCGGGACGAAAGACGAGCAGTACTTC	CASSLGLGGTKDEQYF
17	TRBV11-1	.	TRBD2	TRBJ2-7	TGTGCCAGCAGCTCCGTGGCGGGAGGGAAAAGGGGCTACGAGCAGTACTTC	CASSSVAGGKRGYEQYF
13	TRBV5-1	.	.	TRBJ1-1	TGCGCCAGCAGCTTGCACATGAACACTGAAGCTTTCTTT	CASSLHMNTEAFF
17	TRBV27	.	TRBD2	TRBJ2-1	TGTGCCAGCAGTTTATCGCCCACTAGCGCCGTGTACAATGAGCAGTTCTTC	CASSLSPTSAVYNEQFF
17	TRBV11-2	.	TRBD1	TRBJ2-1	TGTGCCAGCGCAGGTTTGACCACAGGGGGAAGATACAATGAGCAGTTCTTC	CASAGLTTGGRYNEQFF
13	TRBV7-9	.	.	TRBJ2-7	TGTGCCAGCAGCTTAGCGGGGGGATACGAGCAGTACTTC	CASSLAGGYEQYF
16	TRBV29-1	.	.	TRBJ2-4	TGCAGCGTTGAAGATGAGGGGGGGCTAGCCAAAAACATTCAGTACTTC	CSVEDEGGLAKNIQYF
13	TRBV4-1	.	.	TRBJ2-5	TGCGCCAGCAGTTACTCTCCCCAAGAGACCCAGTACTTC	CASSYSPQETQYF
14	TRBV7-9	few	.	TRBJ1-1	TGTGCCAGCAGCTTATCGGAGTCGTGGGCTGAAGCTTTCTTT	CASSLSESWAEAFF
15	TRBV28	.	.	TRBJ1-2	TGTGCCAGCAGTTTGTCCACGCTCCCTAGCTATGGCTACACCTTC	CASSLSTLPSYGYTF
14	TRBV11-2	.	TRBD1	TRBJ2-7	TGTGCCAGCAGCCCCGAGGGGGCAGGGTACGAGCAGTACTTC	CASSPEGAGYEQYF
15	TRBV6-5	.	.	TRBJ1-4	TGTGCCAGCAGTTACGCGGGGGCCTCTAATGAAAAACTGTTTTTT	CASSYAGASNEKLFF
13	TRBV19	.	.	TRBJ2-1	TGTGCCAGTAGTATTGACTTCTACAATGAGCAGTTCTTC	CASSIDFYNEQFF
17	TRBV4-2	.	TRBD2	TRBJ2-7	TGTGCCAGCAGCCTCAATAGCGGGAGGGGATTTGCCTACGAGCAGTACTTC	CASSLNSGRGFAYEQYF
11	TRBV7-9	.	.	TRBJ1-1	TGTGCCAGCAGCCTCGCAGGGGAAGCTTTCTTT	CASSLAGEAFF
16	TRBV7-9	.	TRBD2	TRBJ2-4	TGTGCCAGCAGCCGGACTAGCGGGAGACCCAAAAACATTCAGTACTTC	CASSRTSGRPKNIQYF
16	TRBV7-9	.	TRBD1	TRBJ1-5	TGTGCCAGCAGCTACGACACAGGGACAGGCAATCAGCCCCAGCATTTT	CASSYDTGTGNQPQHF
15	TRBV29-1	.	.	TRBJ1-4	TGCAGCGTTAGTGGGGCAGGGGCCGAGAATGAAAAACTGTTTTTT	CSVSGAGAENEKLFF
17	TRBV7-9	.	.	TRBJ2-1	TGTGCCAGCAGCTTACGGCCAGGTTACTTCTCCTACAATGAGCAGTTCTTC	CASSLRPGYFSYNEQFF
15	TRBV27	.	.	TRBJ2-7	TGTGCCAGCAGTTTATCTCCAGGGCCCGTGGATGAGCAGTACTTC	CASSLSPGPVDEQYF
13	TRBV28	.	.	TRBJ2-7	TGTGCCAGCCAGACTGGCTACTCCTACGAGCAGTACTTC	CASQTGYSYEQYF
13	TRBV14	.	.	TRBJ1-1	TGTGCCAGCAGCGGCAATCAGGGGCGTAGAGCTTTCTTT	CASSGNQGRRAFF
13	TRBV19	.	.	TRBJ1-1	TGTGCCAGTAGTCCAGGGGCTTTCACTGAAGCTTTCTTT	CASSPGAFTEAFF
15	TRBV6-4	once	TRBD1	TRBJ1-5	TGTGCCAGCAGTGACTCGACAGGGGGCAATCAGCCCCAGCATTTT	CASSDSTGGNQPQHF
20	TRBV4-1	.	TRBD2	TRBJ2-6	TGCGCCAGCAGCCACCGCGATCCCCCTAGCGGGAAGCCTGGGGCCAACGTCCTGACTTTC	CASSHRDPPSGKPGANVLTF
14	TRBV6-1	once	TRBD2	TRBJ2-7	TGTGCCAGCATCGGACTAGCGGGAGGCTACGAGCAGTACTTC	CASIGLAGGYEQYF
14	TRBV11-3	.	.	TRBJ1-1	TGTGCCAGCAGTGGCGGGGGGGGGTACACTGAAGCTTTCTTT	CASSGGGGYTEAFF
15	TRBV19	.	TRBD1	TRBJ2-7	TGTGCCAGTAGTACCCGGGACAGGAGGGACTACGAGCAGTACTTC	CASSTRDRRDYEQYF
15	TRBV6-5	few	TRBD1	TRBJ1-5	TGTGCCAGCAGGGAGGGGGCGACGGGCAATCAGCCCCAGCATTTT	CASREGATGNQPQHF
11	TRBV29-1	once	.	TRBJ2-7	TGCAGCGTTTCTGACAGTTACGAGCAGTACTTC	CSVSDSYEQYF